This T cell receptor (beta chain) was sequenced during a study of cytomegalovirus exposure and HLA in healthy donors. Study details: The roughly 110 validation repertoires were reported in a later analysis to have been generated on the same platform as the approximately 700 first-cohort repertoires. The study, taken as a whole, reports: The finding came from a later analysis; first-cohort TCR clusters tended to co-occur in the roughly 110 validation repertoires. Most TCRs appeared rarely, but some public TCRs recurred in many donors.

CDR3 length: 15 residues. The V and J ends lost 0 bases and 6 bases respectively, with 13 bases between them. The germline V gene encodes CDR1 SGDLS and CDR2 YYNGEE. The donors were part of the validation cohort of over a hundred subjects. That cohort was separate from the first cohort, which comprised several hundred subjects. The table came from immunoSEQ multiplex PCR; TCRdb's copy has only in-frame clones and leaves some out. The sample gives 260,000 or so clones, around 90% of which show up once; around 3.3% is in the top ten. Comment on this clone: No antigen is known for it.

The source of this sequence is a woman in her 30s in good health and CMV-seronegative. The source material was PBMCs. The chain employs TRBV9 and TRBJ2-1; D is possibly TRBD2 (5 bases). The CDR3 here is CASSVAGGQVNEQFF. CDR3 DNA: TGTGCCAGCAGCGTAGCTGGCGGGCAGGTCAATGAGCAGTTCTTC. Together with reference TRBV9 and TRBJ2-1, the CDR3 gives the full variable domain: DSGVTQTPKHLITATGQRVTLRCSPRSGDLSVYWYQQSLDQGLQFLIQYYNGEERAKGNILERFSAQQFPDLHSELNLSSLELGDSALYFCASSVAGGQVNEQFFGPGTRLTVL.